Shown below are 18 T cell receptor beta chains from a single sample sequenced in a study of T cells in localized non-small cell lung cancer (dated by TCRdb to the early 2020s). The library was prepared using the immunoSEQ multiplex PCR assay. The table was pulled from immuneACCESS by TCRdb, which kept in-frame rearrangements only. Such tables lose some clones; where checked, under half of the loss comes from unresolved V genes, and the rest has no known cause. For this sample the table gives more than 20,000 clones, of which around 89% were detected only once. The ten most abundant clones make up roughly 6% of the sample. The material sequenced was PBMCs, taken before any cancer treatment. The source is a man aged 35 to 69 with stage II lung adenocarcinoma.

This chain connects TRBV27 to TRBJ2-2; D gene ambiguous. The germline V and J ends were trimmed by 4 bases and 1 base, with 7 bases remaining between them. This CDR3 region has 14 residues. From germline, CDR1 is MNHEY and CDR2 SMNVEV (reference sequence). The CDR3 nucleotides read TGTGCCAGCAGTTACCACAGGAACACCGGGGAGCTGTTTTTT. The encoded protein is CASSYHRNTGELFF.

This clone was counted between two and nine times. The rearrangement uses TRBV28 and TRBJ1-2; 10 bases match TRBD1. There are 15 residues in the CDR3. Per the germline V gene, CDR1 is MDHEN and CDR2 is SYDVKM. With V trimmed by 2 bases and J by 4 bases, 4 bases remained unmatched. CDR3 residues: CASSLGTGVVYGYTF. The CDR3 DNA reads TGTGCCAGCAGTTTAGGGACAGGGGTCGTCTATGGCTACACCTTC.

This clone was observed a single time. The chain combines TRBV5-1 with TRBJ2-5; 7 bases map to TRBD2. V gave up 3 bases and J gave up 9 bases; unmatched junction bases: 29. The germline gives CDR1 SGHRS, CDR2 YFSETQ. The CDR3 has 20 amino acids. In DNA, the CDR3 is TGCGCCAGCAGCTGGACTCGGGGGGTCGGGGACCCAGTACCCACTGGGGCCCAGTACTTC. This gives the protein CASSWTRGVGDPVPTGAQYF.

The V call is TRBV7-2, the J call TRBJ2-5; D perhaps matches TRBD1 (8 bases). CDR1 and CDR2 from the germline V gene are SGHTA and FQGNSA. With 4 bases removed from V and 5 bases from J, the gap between germline ends came to 14 bases. The CDR3 is made up of 14 amino acids. CDR3 sequence: CASSSSQGGETQYF. Written as DNA, the CDR3 is TGTGCCAGCAGCTCCTCACAGGGGGGGGAGACCCAGTACTTC.

This clone was detected once. The V call is TRBV6-1, the J call TRBJ2-3; D is ambiguous. Germline V lookup: CDR1 MNHNS, CDR2 SASEGT. The CDR3 totals 15 residues. V lost 0 bases and J 2 bases, leaving 9 bases between the germline ends. The CDR3 region has the DNA TGTGCCAGCAGTGAAGCTCTTGGCCTCACAGATACGCAGTATTTT. Its protein is CASSEALGLTDTQYF.

The chain combines TRBV14 with TRBJ2-3; D not resolved. V gave up 3 bases and J gave up 0 bases, with 7 bases separating them. The germline V gene has CDR1 SGHDN and CDR2 FVKESK. The CDR3 is 14 residues long. The CDR3 reads CASSQFSSTDTQYF. The CDR3 DNA sequence: TGTGCCAGCAGCCAGTTCTCTAGCACAGATACGCAGTATTTT.

The J gene is TRBJ2-5, the V gene TRBV5-1; TRBD2 matches at 8 bases. The CDR3 runs to 14 residues. Germline assignment: CDR1 SGHRS and CDR2 YFSETQ. The V segment lost 5 bases and the J segment 2 bases; nucleotides outside the gene matches: 5. DNA of the CDR3: TGCGCCAGCAGGTCGGGGGGGCAACAAGAGACCCAGTACTTC. It translates to CASRSGGQQETQYF.

This chain uses TRBV23-1 with TRBJ2-7; 12 nucleotides match TRBD2. TRBV23-1 qualifies as an ORF whose function is uncertain. V shed 8 bases and J 9 bases; nucleotides not matched to a gene: 8. The CDR3 sequence is 13 residues long. The CDR3 is CASWGTSGWVQYF. The CDR3 DNA reads TGCGCCAGCTGGGGGACTAGCGGGTGGGTGCAGTACTTC.

The chain couples TRBV18 to TRBJ2-7; tentative D call: TRBD2 (7 bases). The germline gives CDR1 KGHSH, CDR2 LQKENI. Trimming removed 3 bases from V and 2 bases from J, with 14 bases in between. This CDR3 spans 15 amino acids. The CDR3 DNA reads TGTGCCAGCTCACCGCCGAGGGGGGGCACCTACGAGCAGTACTTC. It is translated as CASSPPRGGTYEQYF.

The J gene is TRBJ2-7, the V gene TRBV6-5; tentatively, D is TRBD1 or TRBD2 (5 bases each). The CDR3 loop spans 16 amino acids. V dropped 0 bases and J dropped 0 bases, with 12 bases sitting between them. Germline V gene data show CDR1 as MNHEY and CDR2 as SVGAGI. The CDR3 DNA reads as TGTGCCAGCAGTTACTCGGGGCGGGCAAGCTCCTACGAGCAGTACTTC. Translating gives CASSYSGRASSYEQYF.

The chain carries TRBV4-2 and TRBJ2-7; tentatively, D is TRBD2 (6 bases). Trimming removed 4 bases from V and 0 bases from J, with 16 bases in between. The CDR3 has 16 residues. Germline values: CDR1 LGHNA, CDR2 YNFKEQ. Here the CDR3 DNA reads TGTGCCAGCAGCCCGGAAGGAGGGACTGGCTCCTACGAGCAGTACTTC. Amino acid sequence: CASSPEGGTGSYEQYF.

The V gene is TRBV5-4, the J gene TRBJ2-7, with 8 nucleotides matching TRBD2. Germline-derived CDR1 and CDR2 are SGHNT and YYREEE (reference sequence). This CDR3 comprises 17 residues. The V segment lost 4 bases and the J segment 4 bases; nucleotides outside the gene matches: 16. CDR3 sequence: CASSPPRGRGEKYEQYF. CDR3 DNA sequence: TGTGCCAGCAGCCCACCGCGAGGGCGGGGGGAGAAGTACGAGCAGTACTTC.

The DNA for the CDR3 is TGTGCCGGTTCGGGGACGGGGGATTACGAGCAGTACTTC. This gives the protein CAGSGTGDYEQYF. The V and J genes are TRBV2 and TRBJ2-7; tentatively, D is TRBD2 (6 bases). V gave up 11 bases and J gave up 4 bases, with 18 bases separating them. The CDR3 covers 13 residues. Germline V CDR1 and CDR2: SNHLY, FYNNEI.

The chain couples TRBV7-3 to TRBJ2-7, with D maybe TRBD1 (5 bases). CDR3 length: 14 amino acids. V was pared by 2 bases and J by 1 base, with 9 bases between. CDR1 and CDR2 (germline): SGHTA, FQGTGA. CDR3 region: CASSLDQGSYEQYF. The CDR3 DNA is TGTGCCAGCAGCTTAGATCAGGGATCCTACGAGCAGTACTTC.

V and J are TRBV18 and TRBJ2-4, with 7 nucleotides matching TRBD1. The CDR3 has 15 amino acids. Germline-derived CDR1 and CDR2 are KGHSH and LQKENI. V dropped 6 bases and J dropped 9; count of bases not matched to a gene: 14. The CDR3 sequence: CASSSDRDPFGIQYF. In DNA, the CDR3 is TGTGCCAGCTCGTCCGACAGGGATCCCTTCGGCATTCAGTACTTC.

The chain recombines TRBV5-1 with TRBJ2-2, with unresolved D. CDR3 length: 16 amino acids. The germline CDR1 and CDR2 sequences are SGHRS and YFSETQ. V gave up 5 bases and J gave up 2 bases, with 16 bases separating them. The CDR3 spells CASRPFLGSNTGELFF. CDR3 DNA sequence: TGCGCCAGCAGACCCTTCTTGGGGTCTAACACCGGGGAGCTGTTTTTT.

The chain links TRBV18 to TRBJ2-4, with TRBD2 matching over 14 bases. The CDR3 length is 19 residues. V shed 0 bases, J shed 2 bases, and the junction held 6 bases outside the gene matches. CDR1 and CDR2 (germline): KGHSH, LQKENI. The CDR3 here is CASSPPGLAGAGTKNIQYF. The DNA for the CDR3 is TGTGCCAGCTCACCACCGGGACTAGCGGGAGCTGGGACCAAAAACATTCAGTACTTC.

The chain couples TRBV18 to TRBJ2-1; 11 bases align to TRBD2. Trimming took 0 bases from V and 6 from J; bases not matched to a gene: 7. Germline V lookup: CDR1 KGHSH, CDR2 LQKENI. The CDR3 covers 17 residues. CDR3: CASSPPLILAGANEQFF. CDR3 coding DNA: TGTGCCAGCTCACCACCTCTTATACTAGCGGGGGCCAATGAGCAGTTCTTC.